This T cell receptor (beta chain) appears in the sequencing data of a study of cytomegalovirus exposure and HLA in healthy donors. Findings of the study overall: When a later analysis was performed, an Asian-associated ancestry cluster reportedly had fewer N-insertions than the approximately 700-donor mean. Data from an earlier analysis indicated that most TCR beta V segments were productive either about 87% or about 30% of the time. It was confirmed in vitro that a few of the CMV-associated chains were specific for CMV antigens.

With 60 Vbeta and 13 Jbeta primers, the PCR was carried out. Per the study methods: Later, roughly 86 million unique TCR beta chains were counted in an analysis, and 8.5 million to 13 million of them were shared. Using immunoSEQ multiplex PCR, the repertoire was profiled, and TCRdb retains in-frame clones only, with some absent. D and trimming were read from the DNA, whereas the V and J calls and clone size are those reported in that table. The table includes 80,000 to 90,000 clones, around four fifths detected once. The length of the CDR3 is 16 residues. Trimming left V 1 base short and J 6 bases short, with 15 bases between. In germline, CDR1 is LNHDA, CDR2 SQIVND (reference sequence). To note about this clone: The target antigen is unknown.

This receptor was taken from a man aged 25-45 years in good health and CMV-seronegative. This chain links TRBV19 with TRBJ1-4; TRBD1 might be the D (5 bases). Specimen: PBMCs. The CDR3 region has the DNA TGTGCCAGTAGTATAGGGCAGGGTGGGTTGGATGAAAAACTGTTTTTT. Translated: CASSIGQGGLDEKLFF.